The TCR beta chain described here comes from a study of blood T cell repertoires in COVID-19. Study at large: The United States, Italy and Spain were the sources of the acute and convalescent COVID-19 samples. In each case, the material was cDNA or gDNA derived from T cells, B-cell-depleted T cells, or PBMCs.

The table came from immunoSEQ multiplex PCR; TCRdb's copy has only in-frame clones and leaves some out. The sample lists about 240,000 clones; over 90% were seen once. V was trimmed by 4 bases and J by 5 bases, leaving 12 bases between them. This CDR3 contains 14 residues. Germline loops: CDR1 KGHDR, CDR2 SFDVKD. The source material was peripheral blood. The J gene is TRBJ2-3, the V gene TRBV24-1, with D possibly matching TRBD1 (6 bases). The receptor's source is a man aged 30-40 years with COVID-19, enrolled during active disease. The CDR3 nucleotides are TGTGCCACCAGTGAACAGGGAAGGGGAGATACGCAGTATTTT. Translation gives CATSEQGRGDTQYF.